These T cell receptor beta chains were read from a single sample in a study of identical twins. TCRdb used MiXCR to reprocess the 5' RACE reads, holding one entry per CDR3 protein. The sample lists approximately 630,000 distinct CDR3 sequences, around 7.4% occurring once. This sample was also put to use in a study of yellow fever vaccine responses in identical twins.

What was sequenced was PBMCs. These TCRs come from a woman in her late teens or twenties in good health. Each CDR3 is given with its conserved first and last residue. The D gene is left open where the match is weak. Size is omitted from some rows. Given values are once, few, many or a class for expanded clones.

V gene	clone size	D gene	J gene	CDR3 length	CDR3 protein	CDR3 DNA
TRBV5-1	many	.	TRBJ1-2	14	CASSYPSGKSGYTF	TGCGCCAGCAGCTACCCCTCCGGGAAGTCTGGCTACACCTTC
TRBV2	many	TRBD1	TRBJ1-5	13	CATDRGNDQPQHF	TGTGCCACTGACAGGGGAAATGATCAGCCCCAGCATTTT
TRBV6-1	.	.	TRBJ2-1	15	CASRPGPSSYNEQFF	TGTGCCAGCAGACCGGGGCCCAGCTCCTACAATGAGCAGTTCTTC
TRBV12-3/TRBV12-4	few	.	TRBJ1-2	14	CASKDQKGDYGYTF	TGTGCCAGCAAAGACCAAAAAGGCGACTATGGCTACACCTTC
TRBV18	.	TRBD1	TRBJ1-1	15	CASSPPAGGGTEAFF	TGTGCCAGCTCACCCCCGGCAGGGGGAGGGACTGAAGCTTTCTTT
TRBV7-7	.	TRBD1	TRBJ2-5	15	CASSPRQGVVETQYF	TGTGCCAGCAGCCCACGACAGGGTGTGGTCGAGACCCAGTACTTC
TRBV4-2	many	.	TRBJ2-1	13	CASSQDSVGGQFF	TGTGCCAGCAGCCAAGACTCCGTGGGGGGGCAGTTCTTC
TRBV6-1	few	.	TRBJ1-1	12	CAIRDGPTEAFF	TGTGCCATACGGGATGGTCCGACTGAAGCTTTCTTT
TRBV5-1	few	TRBD2	TRBJ2-3	15	CASSSTSGVGDTQYF	TGCGCCAGCAGCTCGACTAGCGGGGTGGGGGATACGCAGTATTTT
TRBV2	few	.	TRBJ2-4	16	CASSERAIGAKNIQYF	TGTGCCAGCAGTGAACGGGCTATCGGAGCCAAAAACATTCAGTACTTC
TRBV2	.	.	TRBJ1-5	14	CASRQGPIPQPQHF	TGTGCCAGCAGACAGGGACCAATTCCGCAGCCCCAGCATTTT
TRBV11-2	few	.	TRBJ2-3	15	CASSLRDYQGDTQYF	TGTGCCAGCAGCCTCCGGGACTACCAGGGGGATACGCAGTATTTT
TRBV7-7	few	TRBD1	TRBJ2-7	15	CASSPRQGPAYEQYF	TGTGCCAGCAGTCCACGACAGGGACCTGCCTACGAGCAGTACTTC
TRBV27	.	TRBD2	TRBJ2-1	16	CASSLSLAGGQNEQFF	TGTGCCAGCAGTTTATCCCTAGCGGGGGGGCAAAATGAGCAGTTCTTC
TRBV29-1	.	.	TRBJ1-1	13	CSVEPRMNTEAFF	TGCAGCGTTGAACCAAGAATGAACACTGAAGCTTTCTTT
TRBV5-1	few	.	TRBJ2-1	15	CASSIGLFLDNEQFF	TGCGCCAGCAGCATTGGACTTTTCTTAGACAATGAGCAGTTCTTC
TRBV6-1	.	.	TRBJ1-2	13	CASSPKTNYGYTF	TGTGCCAGCAGTCCAAAGACTAACTATGGCTACACCTTC
TRBV3-1	.	TRBD1	TRBJ1-3	16	CASSPEQGTGGNTIYF	TGTGCCAGCAGCCCCGAACAGGGGACGGGTGGAAACACCATATATTTT
TRBV6-1	few	.	TRBJ2-3	15	CASSEAQRSTDTQYF	TGTGCCAGCAGTGAAGCCCAGCGCAGCACAGATACGCAGTATTTT
TRBV24-1	many	TRBD2	TRBJ2-1	15	CATSVRGAGDNEQFF	TGTGCCACCAGTGTGAGGGGCGCGGGAGACAATGAGCAGTTCTTC
TRBV12-3/TRBV12-4	many	TRBD1	TRBJ1-5	15	CASSSQGQSNQPQHF	TGTGCCAGCAGCTCACAGGGGCAGAGCAATCAGCCCCAGCATTTT
TRBV3-1	many	TRBD1	TRBJ2-3	14	CASSPRQSGGTQYF	TGTGCCAGCAGCCCTCGACAGTCAGGGGGTACGCAGTATTTT
TRBV5-1	.	.	TRBJ2-7	16	CASSLSGHRGGNEQYF	TGCGCCAGCAGCTTGTCTGGCCATCGCGGCGGCAACGAGCAGTACTTC
TRBV10-3	many	.	TRBJ2-1	15	CAISALGGQYNEQFF	TGTGCCATCAGTGCCTTAGGGGGGCAGTACAATGAGCAGTTCTTC
TRBV7-2	.	.	TRBJ1-5	13	CASSRQSLGPQHF	TGTGCCAGCAGCCGACAGTCCCTGGGGCCCCAGCATTTT
TRBV9	many	TRBD2	TRBJ2-5	19	CASSVGSRGGAGVLETQYF	TGTGCCAGCAGCGTAGGATCAAGGGGGGGAGCGGGAGTTTTGGAGACCCAGTACTTC
TRBV12-3/TRBV12-4	many	.	TRBJ1-1	12	CASAWGGTEAFF	TGTGCCAGCGCCTGGGGGGGCACTGAAGCTTTCTTT
TRBV12-3/TRBV12-4	.	.	TRBJ2-1	12	CASSGGADEQFF	TGTGCCAGCAGTGGCGGGGCCGATGAGCAGTTCTTC
TRBV5-1	many	.	TRBJ1-1	17	CASSYGPTGSASTEAFF	TGCGCCAGCAGCTACGGCCCCACAGGGTCCGCAAGCACTGAAGCTTTCTTT
TRBV6-1	.	.	TRBJ2-3	14	CASRPGQSPDTQYF	TGTGCCAGCAGGCCCGGGCAATCCCCAGATACGCAGTATTTT
TRBV2	.	TRBD2	TRBJ2-7	13	CASSEAPSGSQYF	TGTGCCAGCAGTGAAGCTCCTAGCGGGAGTCAGTACTTC
TRBV6-1	.	.	TRBJ2-6	17	CASSQGGGSSGANVLTF	TGTGCCAGCAGTCAGGGGGGGGGGAGCTCTGGGGCCAACGTCCTGACTTTC
TRBV27	few	.	TRBJ2-7	15	CASSTPGRGTYEQYF	TGTGCCAGCAGTACTCCGGGGAGAGGGACCTACGAGCAGTACTTC
TRBV5-1	many	.	TRBJ2-5	14	CASSLDTYQETQYF	TGCGCCAGCAGCCTTGACACGTACCAAGAGACCCAGTACTTC
TRBV20-1	many	TRBD2	TRBJ2-3	15	CSATTSGGSTDTQYF	TGCAGTGCAACCACCAGCGGGGGAAGCACAGATACGCAGTATTTT
TRBV5-1	.	TRBD2	TRBJ2-1	16	CASSTSSGRAVNEQFF	TGCGCCAGCAGCACGTCTAGCGGGAGGGCTGTCAATGAGCAGTTCTTC
TRBV4-1	many	.	TRBJ1-6	14	CASSRGGEYSPLHF	TGCGCCAGCAGCAGGGGAGGGGAGTACTCACCCCTCCACTTT